This T cell receptor (beta chain) was documented in a study of neoadjuvant anti-PD-1 for oral cavity cancer. Time point: after neoadjuvant nivolumab, at surgical resection. The CDR3 is made up of 16 amino acids. Germline V gives CDR1 SGHRS, CDR2 YFSETQ. The trim removed 3 bases at V and 5 bases at J, leaving 8 bases unmatched. Libraries were prepared by immunoSEQ multiplex PCR; TCRdb keeps only in-frame clonotypes and omits some of them. The data contain approximately 15,000 clones, approximately 74% of them seen just once; the ten biggest clones take up about 3%. The sequence was obtained from a person aged 35-80 years with oral cavity squamous cell carcinoma. The specimen was PBMCs, collected after nivolumab (anti-PD-1) treatment. The chain recombines TRBV5-1 with TRBJ2-5; the match to TRBD2 covers 12 bases. CDR3 loop: CASSWETSGRGETQYF. CDR3 coding DNA: TGCGCCAGCAGCTGGGAGACTAGCGGGAGAGGGGAGACCCAGTACTTC.